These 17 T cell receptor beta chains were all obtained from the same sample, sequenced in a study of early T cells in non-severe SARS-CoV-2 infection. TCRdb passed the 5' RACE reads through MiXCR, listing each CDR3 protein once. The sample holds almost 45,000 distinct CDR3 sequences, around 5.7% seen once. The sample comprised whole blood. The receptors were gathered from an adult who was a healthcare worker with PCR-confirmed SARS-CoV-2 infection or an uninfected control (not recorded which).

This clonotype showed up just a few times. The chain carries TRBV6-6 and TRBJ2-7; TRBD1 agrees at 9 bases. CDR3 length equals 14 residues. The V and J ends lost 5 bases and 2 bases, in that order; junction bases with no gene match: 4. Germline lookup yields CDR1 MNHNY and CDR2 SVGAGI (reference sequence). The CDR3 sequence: CASSPQGAPYEQYF. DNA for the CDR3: TGTGCCAGCAGTCCACAGGGGGCTCCCTACGAGCAGTACTTC.

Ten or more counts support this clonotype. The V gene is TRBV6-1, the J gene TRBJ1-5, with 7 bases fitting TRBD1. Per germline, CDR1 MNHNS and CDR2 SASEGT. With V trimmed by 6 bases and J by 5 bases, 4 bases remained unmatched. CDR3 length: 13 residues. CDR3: CASRSTGDQPQHF. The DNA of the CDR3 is TGTGCCAGCAGATCTACAGGGGATCAGCCCCAGCATTTT.

The CDR3 loop is CASSQDAGGTLNTEAFF. DNA of the CDR3: TGCGCCAGCAGCCAAGATGCGGGGGGGACCTTGAACACTGAAGCTTTCTTT. The rearrangement links TRBV4-1 to TRBJ1-1; tentative D call: TRBD1 (5 bases). In germline, CDR1 is MGHRA, CDR2 YSYEKL. There are 17 residues in the CDR3. With 0 bases removed from V and 0 bases from J, the gap between germline ends came to 14 bases.

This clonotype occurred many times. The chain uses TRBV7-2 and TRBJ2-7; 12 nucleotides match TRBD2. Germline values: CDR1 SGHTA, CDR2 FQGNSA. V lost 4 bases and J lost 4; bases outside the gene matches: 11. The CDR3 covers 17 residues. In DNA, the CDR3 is TGTGCCAGCAGCTCCGCCGGACTAGCGGGGACCTCGTACGAGCAGTACTTC. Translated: CASSSAGLAGTSYEQYF. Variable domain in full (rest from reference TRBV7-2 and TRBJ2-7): GAGVSQSPSNKVTEKGKDVELRCDPISGHTALYWYRQSLGQGLEFLIYFQGNSAPDKSGLPSDRFSAERTGGSVSTLTIQRTQQEDSAVYLCASSSAGLAGTSYEQYFGPGTRLTVT.

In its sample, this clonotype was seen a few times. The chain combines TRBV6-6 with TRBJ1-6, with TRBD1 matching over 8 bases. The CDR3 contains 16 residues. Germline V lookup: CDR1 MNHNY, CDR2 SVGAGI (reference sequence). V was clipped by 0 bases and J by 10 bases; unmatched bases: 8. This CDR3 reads CASSYSGQGSFSPLHF. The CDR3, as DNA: TGTGCCAGCAGTTACTCTGGACAGGGATCTTTCTCACCCCTCCACTTT.

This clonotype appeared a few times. The chain's CDR3 is CAWSVGGGSPLHF. For the CDR3, the DNA is TGTGCCTGGAGTGTAGGTGGGGGCTCACCCCTCCACTTT. The chain has TRBV30 and TRBJ1-6; a weak D match, TRBD1 (6 bases). Germline V gene sequence: CDR1 GTSNPN, CDR2 SVGIG (reference sequence). V gave up 0 bases and J gave up 10 bases, with 10 bases separating them. This CDR3 is built from 13 residues.

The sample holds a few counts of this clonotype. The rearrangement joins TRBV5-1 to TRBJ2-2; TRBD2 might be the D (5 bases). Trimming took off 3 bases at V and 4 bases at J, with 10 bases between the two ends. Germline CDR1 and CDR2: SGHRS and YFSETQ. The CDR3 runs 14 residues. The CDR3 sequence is CASSSSGSTGELFF. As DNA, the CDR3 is TGCGCCAGCAGCTCAAGCGGTAGCACCGGGGAGCTGTTTTTT.

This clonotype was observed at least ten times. This CDR3 is CASSLFPGNYGYTF. The CDR3 bases are TGTGCCAGCAGCTTATTTCCAGGGAACTATGGCTACACCTTC. The chain is built from TRBV11-2 and TRBJ1-2, with D maybe TRBD1 (5 bases). The CDR3 is made up of 14 amino acids. Trimming stripped 2 bases from V and 2 bases from J, with 9 bases between. The germline V gene has CDR1 SGHAT and CDR2 FQNNGV.

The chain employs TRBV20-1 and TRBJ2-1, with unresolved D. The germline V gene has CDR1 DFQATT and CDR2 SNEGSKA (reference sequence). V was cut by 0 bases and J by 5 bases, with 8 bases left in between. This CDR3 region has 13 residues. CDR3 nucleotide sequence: TGCAGTGCTAGAGATCGAGCAGACAATGAGCAGTTCTTC. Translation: CSARDRADNEQFF.

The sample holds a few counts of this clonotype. The CDR3 reads CASSQGTVTDTQYF. DNA of the CDR3: TGTGCCAGCAGCCAAGGGACAGTCACAGATACGCAGTATTTT. The rearrangement links TRBV3-1 to TRBJ2-3; a weak D match, TRBD1 (6 bases). CDR1 is LGHDT, CDR2 YNNKEL, per germline (reference sequence). Trimming pared 1 base from V and 2 bases from J, leaving 7 bases between. This CDR3 spans 14 amino acids.

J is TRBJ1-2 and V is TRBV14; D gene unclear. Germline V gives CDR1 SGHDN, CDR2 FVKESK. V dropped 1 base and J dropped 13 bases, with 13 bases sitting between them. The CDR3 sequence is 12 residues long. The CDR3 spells CASSQGVVDCTF. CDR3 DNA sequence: TGTGCCAGCAGCCAAGGTGTAGTGGATTGCACCTTC.

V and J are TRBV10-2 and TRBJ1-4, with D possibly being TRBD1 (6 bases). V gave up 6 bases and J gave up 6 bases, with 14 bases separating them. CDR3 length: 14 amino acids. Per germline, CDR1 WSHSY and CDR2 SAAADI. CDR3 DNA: TGCGCCAGCAGGACCAGGGGTTCGGATGAAAAACTGTTTTTT. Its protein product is CASRTRGSDEKLFF.

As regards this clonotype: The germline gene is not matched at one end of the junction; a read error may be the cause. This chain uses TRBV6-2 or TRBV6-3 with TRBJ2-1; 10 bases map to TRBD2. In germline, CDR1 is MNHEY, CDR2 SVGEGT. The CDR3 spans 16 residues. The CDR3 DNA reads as TGTGCCAGCAGTTACTCTGGGACTAGCGCCTACATTGAGCAGTTCTTC. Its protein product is CASSYSGTSAYIEQFF.

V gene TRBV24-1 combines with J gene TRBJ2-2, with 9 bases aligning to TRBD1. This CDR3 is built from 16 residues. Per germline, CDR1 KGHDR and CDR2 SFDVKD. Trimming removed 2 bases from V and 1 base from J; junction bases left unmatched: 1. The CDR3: CATSDSGQGNTGELFF. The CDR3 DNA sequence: TGTGCCACCAGTGATTCGGGACAGGGGAACACCGGGGAGCTGTTTTTT.

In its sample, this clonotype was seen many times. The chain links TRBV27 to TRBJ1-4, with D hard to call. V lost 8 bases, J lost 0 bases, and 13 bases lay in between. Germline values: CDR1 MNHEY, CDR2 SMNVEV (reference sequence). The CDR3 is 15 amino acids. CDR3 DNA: TGTGCCAGCGCGTGGAGGGATCCAACTAATGAAAAACTGTTTTTT. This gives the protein CASAWRDPTNEKLFF.

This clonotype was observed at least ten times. Here the CDR3 reads CASSPQGTGNTEAFF. CDR3 sequence (DNA): TGTGCCAGTAGTCCTCAAGGGACAGGGAACACTGAAGCTTTCTTT. This chain joins TRBV19 and TRBJ1-1, with TRBD1 matching 8 bases. CDR1 and CDR2 (germline): LNHDA, SQIVND (reference sequence). The CDR3 runs to 15 residues. The J segment lost 1 base and the V segment lost 5 bases, leaving 6 bases of the junction unmatched.

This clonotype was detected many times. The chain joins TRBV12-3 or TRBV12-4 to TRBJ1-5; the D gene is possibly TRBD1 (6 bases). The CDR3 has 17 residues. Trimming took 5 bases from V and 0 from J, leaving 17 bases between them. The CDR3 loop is CASSLSGDPYSNQPQHF. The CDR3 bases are TGTGCCAGCAGTCTTTCAGGGGATCCATATAGCAATCAGCCCCAGCATTTT.